This entry lists 30 T cell receptor beta chains sequenced from one sample in a study of spatial heterogeneity in lung cancer. Antigen specificity for these receptors is unknown. Time point meaning: sample taken at primary tumor resection. Each CDR3 protein is one row after TCRdb ran MiXCR on the 5' RACE reads. The sample lists some 8,000 distinct CDR3 sequences; over 8.5% were seen once. Overall study findings and caveats: It was found that expanded intratumoral alpha and beta TCR counts tracked tumor mutation counts.

This sample comprised lung tumor tissue, obtained at surgery. The receptors were gathered from a male donor with early-stage non-small cell lung cancer.

This clonotype was observed at least ten times. The CDR3 here is CASSPTEIGRQRLDQYF. In DNA, the CDR3 is TGTGCCAGCAGTCCGACAGAAATAGGTCGGCAGAGGTTGGACCAGTACTTC. The rearrangement uses TRBV12-3 or TRBV12-4 and TRBJ2-5, with TRBD1 as a possible D gene (5 bases). V lost 5 bases, J lost 10 bases, and 29 bases lay in between. The CDR3 extends over 17 amino acids.

The table lists this clonotype with many counts. The chain combines TRBV5-1 with TRBJ2-2; possible D gene TRBD2, 5 bases. CDR3 length: 13 residues. CDR1 and CDR2 (germline): SGHRS, YFSETQ. Trimming removed 0 bases at V and 7 bases at J, with 7 bases between. CDR3 region: CASSLDGDGELFF. The CDR3 nucleotides read TGCGCCAGCAGCTTGGACGGGGACGGGGAGCTGTTTTTT.

This clonotype is labeled as medium-sized (0.01 to 0.1%). The genes are TRBV19 and TRBJ2-2; the D is unclear. CDR1 is LNHDA and CDR2 is SQIVND in the germline V gene (reference sequence). Trimming left V 2 bases short and J 7 bases short, with 8 bases between. This CDR3 comprises 13 residues. The CDR3 DNA follows: TGTGCCAGTAGTATAAGTGTGTACGGGGAGCTGTTTTTT. This encodes CASSISVYGELFF.

This clonotype has a handful of counts. The J gene is TRBJ2-3, the V gene TRBV13; the D is unclear. The CDR3 covers 16 residues. In germline, CDR1 is PRHDT, CDR2 FYEKMQ (reference sequence). V shed 2 bases and J shed 2 bases, with 14 bases lying between them. CDR3 nucleotides: TGTGCCAGCAGCTTAAAAGTGGAGACTTTCACAGATACGCAGTATTTT. Translating gives CASSLKVETFTDTQYF.

The sample holds many counts of this clonotype. This chain links TRBV5-6 with TRBJ2-3; no firm D call. The V gene lost 0 bases and the J gene lost 1 base, with 9 bases spanning the gap. This CDR3 is 15 amino acids long. The germline V gene has CDR1 SGHDT and CDR2 YYEEEE. In DNA form, the CDR3 reads TGTGCCAGCAGCTTGGATACAGTAGGCACAGATACGCAGTATTTT. It encodes CASSLDTVGTDTQYF.

This clonotype occurred many times. CDR3 sequence: CSARGPRSVSGNTIYF. CDR3 coding DNA: TGCAGTGCTAGGGGCCCTCGAAGTGTCTCTGGAAACACCATATATTTT. This chain connects TRBV20-1 to TRBJ1-3; D uncertain. The V end was cut by 3 bases, the J end by 0 bases, with 15 bases between. This CDR3 has 16 amino acids. Germline loops: CDR1 DFQATT, CDR2 SNEGSKA (reference sequence).

The sample holds many counts of this clonotype. The chain couples TRBV5-1 to TRBJ2-5; no clear D. CDR1 is SGHRS and CDR2 is YFSETQ in the germline V gene. CDR3 length: 13 amino acids. The V gene lost 2 bases and the J gene lost 4 bases, with 9 bases spanning the gap. The CDR3 region is CASSFWDAETQYF. In DNA, the CDR3 is TGCGCCAGCAGCTTCTGGGATGCAGAGACCCAGTACTTC.

Many counts were recorded for this clonotype. The V and J genes are TRBV30 and TRBJ2-5; 7 bases map to TRBD2. V trimming: 4 bases; J trimming: 6 bases; junction bases outside the gene matches: 17. CDR3 length: 16 amino acids. CDR1 is GTSNPN, CDR2 SVGIG, per germline (reference sequence). The CDR3 DNA follows: TGTGCCTGGACGGGGGGAAAAGGAAGGGACGTGAAGACCCAGTACTTC. Residues: CAWTGGKGRDVKTQYF. The full variable domain, its missing parts supplied by reference TRBV30 and TRBJ2-5, is SQTIHQWPATLVQPVGSPLSLECTVEGTSNPNLYWYRQAAGRGLQLLFYSVGIGQISSEVPQNLSASRPQDRQFILSSKKLLLSDSGFYLCAWTGGKGRDVKTQYFGPGTRLLVL.

The sample holds many counts of this clonotype. The CDR3 DNA sequence: TGCGCCAGCAGCCCGCGGAGTGGGACCCAGTACTTC. Translation: CASSPRSGTQYF. The chain has TRBV4-1 and TRBJ2-5, with no clear D. V was cut by 4 bases and J by 7 bases, with 10 bases left in between. The CDR3 contains 12 residues. Germline V gene lookup returns CDR1 MGHRA and CDR2 YSYEKL.

By share, this clonotype ranks as medium-sized (0.01 to 0.1%). V gene TRBV7-8 combines with J gene TRBJ2-7, with D possibly called TRBD1 or TRBD2 (5 bases each). Germline V gene sequence: CDR1 SGHVS, CDR2 FQNEAQ. The CDR3 is made up of 14 amino acids. Trimming took off 6 bases at V and 2 bases at J, with 14 bases between the two ends. Here the CDR3 DNA reads TGTGCCAGCAGTTTTTTTGTGGGACCCTACGAGCAGTACTTC. It translates to CASSFFVGPYEQYF.

This clonotype was seen repeatedly, ten times or more. This rearrangement joins TRBV28 to TRBJ2-7; 13 bases map to TRBD2. Unmatched junction bases numbered 10, after V lost 6 bases and J lost 5 bases. The CDR3 is 16 amino acids. Germline V gene data show CDR1 as MDHEN and CDR2 as SYDVKM. The CDR3 sequence: CASSPPGLAGKHEQYF. The CDR3, as DNA: TGTGCCAGCAGCCCTCCGGGACTAGCGGGAAAACACGAGCAGTACTTC.

This clonotype was observed at least ten times. J is TRBJ2-6 and V is TRBV5-1, with D uncertain. CDR1 and CDR2 (germline): SGHRS, YFSETQ. CDR3 length: 16 amino acids. V gave up 5 bases and J gave up 0 bases, with 12 bases separating them. The chain's CDR3 is CASRPPGLSGANVLTF. CDR3 in DNA: TGCGCCAGCAGACCCCCCGGGCTCTCTGGGGCCAACGTCCTGACTTTC.

This clonotype was detected ten times or more. V is TRBV28 and J is TRBJ2-5; 8 positions agree with TRBD2. Germline assignment: CDR1 MDHEN and CDR2 SYDVKM. The ends lost 6 bases at V and 4 bases at J; junction bases unmatched: 7. The CDR3 spans 14 residues. Here the CDR3 reads CASSLPAGGETQYF. The CDR3 DNA follows: TGTGCCAGCAGCCTCCCGGCGGGGGGAGAGACCCAGTACTTC. The entire variable domain, with the rest obtained from reference TRBV28 and TRBJ2-5, is as follows: DVKVTQSSRYLVKRTGEKVFLECVQDMDHENMFWYRQDPGLGLRLIYFSYDVKMKEKGDIPEGYSVSREKKERFSLILESASTNQTSMYLCASSLPAGGETQYFGPGTRLLVL.

By sample share, this clonotype is medium-sized (0.01 to 0.1%). The chain uses TRBV5-1 and TRBJ2-1, with 7 positions matching TRBD2. The CDR3 loop spans 16 amino acids. Germline-derived CDR1 and CDR2 are SGHRS and YFSETQ. The V and J ends lost 0 bases and 6 bases, in that order; junction bases with no gene match: 9. The CDR3 spells CASSLESSGTGNEQFF. The CDR3 DNA reads as TGCGCCAGCAGCTTGGAATCCAGCGGGACTGGCAATGAGCAGTTCTTC.

This clonotype has ten or more counts. The chain links TRBV5-1 to TRBJ1-2, with a weak D call TRBD1 (5 bases). Trimming shortened V by 4 bases and J by 5 bases, and 15 bases separated the two germline ends. CDR1 and CDR2 from the germline V gene are SGHRS and YFSETQ. The CDR3 is 14 amino acids. Here the CDR3 DNA reads TGCGCCAGCAGCCCACAGGATCCGAAGTATGGCTACACCTTC. The encoded protein is CASSPQDPKYGYTF.

This clonotype is classed as medium-sized. J is TRBJ2-7 and V is TRBV28, with D perhaps matching TRBD2 (5 bases). The CDR3 length is 11 residues. Germline V gene data show CDR1 as MDHEN and CDR2 as SYDVKM. Trimming stripped 3 bases from V and 12 bases from J, with 12 bases between. This CDR3 is CASSLLRVLYF. The CDR3 coding sequence is TGTGCCAGCAGTTTGTTGCGGGTACTGTACTTC.

This clonotype was seen repeatedly, ten times or more. V gene TRBV5-5 combines with J gene TRBJ2-7, with unresolved D. V was pared by 6 bases and J by 7 bases, with 17 bases between. In germline, CDR1 is SGHKS, CDR2 YYEKEE (reference sequence). The CDR3 extends over 13 amino acids. CDR3 DNA sequence: TGTGCCAGCAACTTAGACGTCGGGCTTGAGCAGTACGTC. Translation: CASNLDVGLEQYV.

This clonotype was picked up many times. V is TRBV7-8 and J is TRBJ2-5; tentative D call: TRBD1 (6 bases). Germline V lookup: CDR1 SGHVS, CDR2 FQNEAQ. The CDR3 totals 16 residues. V was trimmed by 0 bases and J by 1 base, leaving 12 bases between them. CDR3 bases: TGTGCCAGCAGCTTAGCGGGACAAACACTCCAAGAGACCCAGTACTTC. It translates to CASSLAGQTLQETQYF.

This clonotype has at least ten counts. J is TRBJ2-6 and V is TRBV6-5, with unresolved D. CDR3 length: 13 amino acids. Trimming cost V 7 bases and J 0 bases, with 4 bases left between them. The germline V gene encodes CDR1 MNHEY and CDR2 SVGAGI. The CDR3 region has the DNA TGTGCCAGCAAAAGCTCTGGGGCCAACGTCCTGACTTTC. Protein: CASKSSGANVLTF.

The gene calls are TRBV7-3 and TRBJ2-3, with D unresolved. This CDR3 is 13 amino acids long. From germline, CDR1 is SGHTA and CDR2 FQGTGA. Deletions cut 2 bases from V and 2 bases from J, with 5 bases between. DNA of the CDR3: TGTGCCAGCAGCTTAGCGGACACAGATACGCAGTATTTT. Protein: CASSLADTDTQYF.

This clonotype has a count of ten or more. The chain links TRBV20-1 to TRBJ1-1; unclear D gene. V was cut by 3 bases and J by 8 bases, with 13 bases left in between. The CDR3 loop spans 12 amino acids. In germline, CDR1 is DFQATT, CDR2 SNEGSKA (reference sequence). The DNA for the CDR3 is TGCAGTGCTAGCGACCATATTCAGGAAGCTTTCTTT. Translated, it gives CSASDHIQEAFF.

This clonotype was seen repeatedly, ten times or more. The V gene is TRBV5-1, the J gene TRBJ2-1; 9 positions agree with TRBD1. Trimming cost V 7 bases and J 8 bases; bases outside gene matches: 10. The CDR3 contains 14 residues. Looked up from germline, CDR1 is SGHRS and CDR2 is YFSETQ. The chain's CDR3 is CASARDRDRDEQFF. For the CDR3, the DNA is TGCGCCAGCGCTCGGGACAGGGACCGGGATGAGCAGTTCTTC.

Many counts were recorded for this clonotype. The chain couples TRBV25-1 to TRBJ1-1; perhaps TRBD1 as D (5 bases). The germline V gene has CDR1 MGHDK and CDR2 SYGVNS. The CDR3 is made up of 14 amino acids. V shed 1 base and J shed 4 bases, with 10 bases lying between them. This CDR3 reads CASSESWQGTEAFF. The CDR3, as DNA: TGTGCCAGCAGTGAATCGTGGCAGGGCACTGAAGCTTTCTTT.

This clonotype was counted ten times or more. The genes are TRBV5-1 and TRBJ2-3; 10 bases fit TRBD1. The CDR3 has 15 residues. The junction had 8 bases not matched to a gene; V was cut back by 4 bases and J by 6 bases. Germline assignment: CDR1 SGHRS and CDR2 YFSETQ. CDR3 residues: CASSLSGQGYDTQYF. As DNA, the CDR3 is TGCGCCAGCAGCCTATCGGGACAGGGGTACGATACGCAGTATTTT. Full variable domain (outside the CDR3, taken from reference TRBV5-1 and TRBJ2-3): KAGVTQTPRYLIKTRGQQVTLSCSPISGHRSVSWYQQTPGQGLQFLFEYFSETQRNKGNFPGRFSGRQFSNSRSEMNVSTLELGDSALYLCASSLSGQGYDTQYFGPGTRLTVL.

This clonotype was recorded many times. The chain links TRBV20-1 to TRBJ2-7, with D uncertain. The germline V gene encodes CDR1 DFQATT and CDR2 SNEGSKA (reference sequence). This CDR3 comprises 13 residues. With 4 bases removed from V and 5 bases from J, the gap between germline ends came to 15 bases. The CDR3 DNA follows: TGCAGTGCTACCGGCCGTAGGATGGACGAGCAGTACGTC. Amino acids: CSATGRRMDEQYV.

In its sample, this clonotype was seen a few times. This chain joins TRBV19 and TRBJ2-1, with a possible D match to TRBD1 (6 bases). CDR3 length: 19 residues. The germline V gene encodes CDR1 LNHDA and CDR2 SQIVND (reference sequence). The V and J ends lost 0 bases and 2 bases respectively, with 20 bases between them. CDR3 coding DNA: TGTGCCAGTAGTATAGATCCATACCCGGACAGCTACGCCTACAATGAGCAGTTCTTC. Residues: CASSIDPYPDSYAYNEQFF. Full variable domain (rest looked up from reference TRBV19 and TRBJ2-1): DGGITQSPKYLFRKEGQNVTLSCEQNLNHDAMYWYRQDPGQGLRLIYYSQIVNDFQKGDIAEGYSVSREKKESFPLTVTSAQKNPTAFYLCASSIDPYPDSYAYNEQFFGPGTRLTVL.

This clonotype was recorded many times. The V call is TRBV12-3 or TRBV12-4, the J call TRBJ2-7; a weak D match, TRBD2 (6 bases). With 6 bases removed from V and 6 bases from J, the gap between germline ends came to 18 bases. The CDR3 extends over 14 amino acids. The CDR3 DNA follows: TGTGCCAGCAGCCCGGGGGTATCAACTCTCGAGCAGTACTTC. Protein product: CASSPGVSTLEQYF.

This clonotype is classed as medium-sized. The rearrangement joins TRBV28 to TRBJ2-2, with 12 bases lining up with TRBD1. V was pared by 6 bases and J by 3 bases, with 8 bases of the junction left unmatched. The CDR3 contains 17 residues. Germline V CDR1 and CDR2: MDHEN, SYDVKM. In DNA, the CDR3 is TGTGCCAGCAGATGGGACAGGGGGCCGGGGTACACCGGGGAGCTGTTTTTT. Its protein product is CASRWDRGPGYTGELFF. The complete variable domain, with remaining parts taken from reference TRBV28 and TRBJ2-2, reads DVKVTQSSRYLVKRTGEKVFLECVQDMDHENMFWYRQDPGLGLRLIYFSYDVKMKEKGDIPEGYSVSREKKERFSLILESASTNQTSMYLCASRWDRGPGYTGELFFGEGSRLTVL.

This clonotype is medium-sized (0.01 to 0.1%) by share. The chain is built from TRBV3-1 and TRBJ1-1; 7 nucleotides agree with TRBD1. Germline V gives CDR1 LGHDT, CDR2 YNNKEL (reference sequence). With 4 bases clipped from V and 2 bases from J, the junction kept 1 base outside the gene matches. This CDR3 spans 13 amino acids. In DNA form, the CDR3 reads TGTGCCAGCAGCCGGACAGGCAACACTGAAGCTTTCTTT. This codes for CASSRTGNTEAFF. The variable domain in full, completed from reference TRBV3-1 and TRBJ1-1, reads DTAVSQTPKYLVTQMGNDKSIKCEQNLGHDTMYWYKQDSKKFLKIMFSYNNKELIINETVPNRFSPKSPDKAHLNLHINSLELGDSAVYFCASSRTGNTEAFFGQGTRLTVV.

This clonotype was observed a few times. The chain couples TRBV24-1 to TRBJ2-3; no definite D call. The germline V and J ends were trimmed by 8 bases and 4 bases, with 9 bases remaining between them. Germline V gives CDR1 KGHDR, CDR2 SFDVKD. The CDR3 extends over 12 amino acids. The chain's CDR3 is CATNSPSDTQYF. The CDR3 region has the DNA TGTGCCACCAACAGCCCTTCAGATACGCAGTATTTT.